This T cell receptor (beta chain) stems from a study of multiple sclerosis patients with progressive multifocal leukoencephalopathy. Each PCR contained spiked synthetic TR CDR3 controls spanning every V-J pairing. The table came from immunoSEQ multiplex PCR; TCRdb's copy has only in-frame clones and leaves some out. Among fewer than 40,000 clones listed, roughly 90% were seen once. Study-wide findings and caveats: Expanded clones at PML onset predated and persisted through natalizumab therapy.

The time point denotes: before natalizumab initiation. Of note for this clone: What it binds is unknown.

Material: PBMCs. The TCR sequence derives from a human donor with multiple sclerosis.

CDR3 nucleotide sequence: TGTGCCACCAGCCCGGACTTCGATAGCAATCAGCCCCAGCATTTT. The encoded protein is CATSPDFDSNQPQHF. The chain combines TRBV15 with TRBJ1-5; D is undetermined. Germline values: CDR1 LNHNV, CDR2 YYDKDF (reference sequence). Trimming pared 5 bases from V and 0 bases from J, leaving 11 bases between. CDR3 length: 15 residues.